This T cell receptor (beta chain) was recovered during a study of monozygotic twins with inflammatory bowel disease. Study-level points and caveats: Between concordant and discordant twins, repertoire similarity failed to differ, a result that limited power may explain.

This CDR3 contains 15 residues. Germline CDR1 is LGHNA and CDR2 is YNFKEQ. Blood samples of 2 to 3 ml were drawn from every donor. Turning to this clonotype: Its antigen is undetermined.

The UMIs carried a 6-nucleotide sample barcode, and they were added by template switching. Each of TCRalpha and TCRbeta cDNA went through two nested PCRs, lasting 16 and 9 cycles. No DNA is given; TCRdb re-called the 5' RACE reads and lists each CDR3 protein once. The sample data list around 220,000 distinct CDR3 sequences. This sequence originates from a human donor with ulcerative colitis or Crohn's disease, or a healthy co-twin of an affected twin (not recorded which). The V gene is TRBV4-2, the J gene TRBJ2-7. Input material: blood. The CDR3 loop is CASSQEGSTTYEQYF.